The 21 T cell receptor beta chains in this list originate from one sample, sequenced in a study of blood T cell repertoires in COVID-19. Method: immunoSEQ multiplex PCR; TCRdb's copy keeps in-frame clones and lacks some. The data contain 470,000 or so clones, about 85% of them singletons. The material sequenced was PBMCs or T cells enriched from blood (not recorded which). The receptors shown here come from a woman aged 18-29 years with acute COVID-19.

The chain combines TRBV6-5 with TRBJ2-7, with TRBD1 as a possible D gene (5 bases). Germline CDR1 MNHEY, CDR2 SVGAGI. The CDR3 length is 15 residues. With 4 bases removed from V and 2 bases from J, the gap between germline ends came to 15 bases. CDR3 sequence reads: CASSSDSLNTYEQYF. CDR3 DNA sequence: TGTGCCAGCAGTTCCGACAGCTTAAATACCTACGAGCAGTACTTC.

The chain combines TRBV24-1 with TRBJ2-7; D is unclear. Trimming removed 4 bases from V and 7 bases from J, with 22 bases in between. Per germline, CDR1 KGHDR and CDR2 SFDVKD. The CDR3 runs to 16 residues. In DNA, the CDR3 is TGTGCCACCAGTGACCTTACGGCGGATAAAGTTGGGGAGCAGTACTTC. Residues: CATSDLTADKVGEQYF.

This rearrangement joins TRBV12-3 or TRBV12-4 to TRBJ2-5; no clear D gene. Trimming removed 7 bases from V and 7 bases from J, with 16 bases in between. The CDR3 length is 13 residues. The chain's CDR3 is CASTRVGVTTQYF. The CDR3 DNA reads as TGTGCCAGCACACGGGTTGGTGTAACGACCCAGTACTTC.

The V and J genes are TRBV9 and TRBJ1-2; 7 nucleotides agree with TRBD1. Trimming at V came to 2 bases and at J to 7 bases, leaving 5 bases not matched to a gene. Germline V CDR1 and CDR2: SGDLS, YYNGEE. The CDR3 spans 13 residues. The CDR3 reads CASSVKSGGGYTF. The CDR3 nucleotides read TGTGCCAGCAGCGTCAAATCAGGGGGTGGCTACACCTTC.

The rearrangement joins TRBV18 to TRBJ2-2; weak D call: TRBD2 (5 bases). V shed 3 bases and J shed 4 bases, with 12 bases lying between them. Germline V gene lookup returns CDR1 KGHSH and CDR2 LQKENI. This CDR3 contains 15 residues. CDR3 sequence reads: CASSPRSGGTGELFF. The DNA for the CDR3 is TGTGCCAGCTCACCGCGTTCAGGAGGCACCGGGGAGCTGTTTTTT. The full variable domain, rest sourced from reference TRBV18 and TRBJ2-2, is NAGVMQNPRHLVRRRGQEARLRCSPMKGHSHVYWYRQLPEEGLKFMVYLQKENIIDESGMPKERFSAEFPKEGPSILRIQQVVRGDSAAYFCASSPRSGGTGELFFGEGSRLTVL.

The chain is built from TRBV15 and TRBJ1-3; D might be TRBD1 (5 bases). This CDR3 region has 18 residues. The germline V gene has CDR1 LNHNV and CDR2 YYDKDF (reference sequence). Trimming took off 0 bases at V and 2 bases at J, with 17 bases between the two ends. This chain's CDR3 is CATSRDAASGSTGNTIYF. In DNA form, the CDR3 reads TGTGCCACCAGCAGAGATGCGGCGTCAGGGTCGACTGGAAACACCATATATTTT.

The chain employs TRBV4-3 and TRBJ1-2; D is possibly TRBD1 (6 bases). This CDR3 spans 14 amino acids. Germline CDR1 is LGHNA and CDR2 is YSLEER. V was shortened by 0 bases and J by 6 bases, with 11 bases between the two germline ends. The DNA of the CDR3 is TGCGCCAGCAGCCAAGAGGGGGCTTGGAATGGCTACACCTTC. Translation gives CASSQEGAWNGYTF.

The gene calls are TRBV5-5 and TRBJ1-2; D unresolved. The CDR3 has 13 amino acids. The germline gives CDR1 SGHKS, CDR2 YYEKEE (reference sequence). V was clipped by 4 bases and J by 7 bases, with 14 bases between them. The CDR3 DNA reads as TGTGCCAGCAGCCCCCCAATTCCCGGTGGCTACACCTTC. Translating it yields CASSPPIPGGYTF.

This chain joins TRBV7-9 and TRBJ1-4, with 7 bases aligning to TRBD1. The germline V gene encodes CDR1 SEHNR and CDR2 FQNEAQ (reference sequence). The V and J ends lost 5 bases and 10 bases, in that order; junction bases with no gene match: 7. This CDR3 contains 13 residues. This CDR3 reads CASSQSNRGKLFF. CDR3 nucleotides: TGTGCCAGCAGCCAAAGCAACAGGGGAAAACTGTTTTTT.

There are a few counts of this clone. This CDR3 is CASEDRSSGNTIYF. The CDR3 nucleotides are TGCGCCAGCGAAGACAGAAGCTCTGGAAACACCATATATTTT. This chain joins TRBV5-1 and TRBJ1-3; tentatively, D is TRBD1 (5 bases). Looked up from germline, CDR1 is SGHRS and CDR2 is YFSETQ. Trimming took off 7 bases at V and 0 bases at J, with 11 bases between the two ends. This CDR3 region has 14 residues.

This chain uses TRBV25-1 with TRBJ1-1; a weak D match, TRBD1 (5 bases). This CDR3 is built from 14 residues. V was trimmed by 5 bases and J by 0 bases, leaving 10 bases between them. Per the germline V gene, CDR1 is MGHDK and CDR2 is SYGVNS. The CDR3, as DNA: TGTGCCAGCAGTTTGGCAGGGTTGAACACTGAAGCTTTCTTT. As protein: CASSLAGLNTEAFF.

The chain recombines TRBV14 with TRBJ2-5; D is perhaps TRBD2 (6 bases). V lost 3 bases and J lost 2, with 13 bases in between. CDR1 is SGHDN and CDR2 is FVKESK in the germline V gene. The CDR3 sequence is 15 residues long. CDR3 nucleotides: TGTGCCAGCAGCCATCACCGGGACTTACAAGAGACCCAGTACTTC. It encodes CASSHHRDLQETQYF.

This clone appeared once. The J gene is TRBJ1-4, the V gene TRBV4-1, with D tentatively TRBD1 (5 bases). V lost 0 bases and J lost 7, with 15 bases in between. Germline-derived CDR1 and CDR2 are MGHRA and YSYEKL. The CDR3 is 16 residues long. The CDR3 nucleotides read TGCGCCAGCAGCCAAGATTCGGCAGGGTGGATTGAAAAACTGTTTTTT. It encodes CASSQDSAGWIEKLFF.

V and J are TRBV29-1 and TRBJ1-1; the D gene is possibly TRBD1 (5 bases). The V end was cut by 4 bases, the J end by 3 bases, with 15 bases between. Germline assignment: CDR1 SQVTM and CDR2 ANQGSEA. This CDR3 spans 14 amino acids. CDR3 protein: CSVASTVGYTEAFF. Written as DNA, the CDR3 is TGCAGCGTTGCATCGACAGTCGGGTACACTGAAGCTTTCTTT.

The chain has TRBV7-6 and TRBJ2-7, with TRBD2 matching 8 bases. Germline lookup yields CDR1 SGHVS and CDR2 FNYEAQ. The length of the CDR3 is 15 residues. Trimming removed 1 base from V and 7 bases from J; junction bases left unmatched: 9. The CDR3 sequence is CASSLGSGGPREQYF. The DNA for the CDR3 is TGTGCCAGCAGCTTAGGGTCGGGAGGGCCGCGGGAGCAGTACTTC.

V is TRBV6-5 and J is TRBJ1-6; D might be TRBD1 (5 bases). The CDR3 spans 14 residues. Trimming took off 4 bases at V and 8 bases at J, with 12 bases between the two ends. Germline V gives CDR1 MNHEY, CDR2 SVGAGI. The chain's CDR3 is CASSSQQGYSPLHF. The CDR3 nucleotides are TGTGCCAGCAGTTCCCAGCAGGGATATTCACCCCTCCACTTT.

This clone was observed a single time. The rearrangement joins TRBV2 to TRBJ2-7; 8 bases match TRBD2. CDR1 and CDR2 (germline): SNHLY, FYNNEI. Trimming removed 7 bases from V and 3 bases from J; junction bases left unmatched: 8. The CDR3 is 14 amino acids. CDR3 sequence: CASTVTSVFYEQYF. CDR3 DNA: TGTGCCAGCACTGTGACTAGCGTATTCTACGAGCAGTACTTC.

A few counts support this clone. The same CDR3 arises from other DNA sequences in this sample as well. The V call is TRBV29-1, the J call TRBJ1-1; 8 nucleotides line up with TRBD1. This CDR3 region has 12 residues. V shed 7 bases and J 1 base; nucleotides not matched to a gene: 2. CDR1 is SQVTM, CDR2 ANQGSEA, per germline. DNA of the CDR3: TGCAGCGCCGGACAGGGGAACACTGAAGCTTTCTTT. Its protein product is CSAGQGNTEAFF.

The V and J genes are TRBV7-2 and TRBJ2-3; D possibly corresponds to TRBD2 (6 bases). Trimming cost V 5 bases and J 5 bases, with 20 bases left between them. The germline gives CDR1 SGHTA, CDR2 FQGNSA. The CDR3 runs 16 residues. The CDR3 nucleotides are TGTGCCAGCAGCCCCCGCCGGGGGAGTGAGAGAGATACGCAGTATTTT. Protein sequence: CASSPRRGSERDTQYF.

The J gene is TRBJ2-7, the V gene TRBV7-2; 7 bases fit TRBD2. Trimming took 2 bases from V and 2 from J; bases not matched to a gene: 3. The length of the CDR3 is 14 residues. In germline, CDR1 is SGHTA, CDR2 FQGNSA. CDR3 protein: CASSLSGEAYEQYF. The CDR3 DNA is TGTGCCAGCAGCTTAAGCGGGGAGGCCTACGAGCAGTACTTC. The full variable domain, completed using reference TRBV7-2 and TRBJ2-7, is GAGVSQSPSNKVTEKGKDVELRCDPISGHTALYWYRQSLGQGLEFLIYFQGNSAPDKSGLPSDRFSAERTGGSVSTLTIQRTQQEDSAVYLCASSLSGEAYEQYFGPGTRLTVT.

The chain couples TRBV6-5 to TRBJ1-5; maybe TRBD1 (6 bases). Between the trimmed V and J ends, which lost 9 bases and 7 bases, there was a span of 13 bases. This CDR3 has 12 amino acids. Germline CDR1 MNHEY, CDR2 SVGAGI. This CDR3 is CASQGNGQPQHF. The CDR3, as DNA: TGTGCCAGTCAGGGGAATGGGCAGCCCCAGCATTTT.